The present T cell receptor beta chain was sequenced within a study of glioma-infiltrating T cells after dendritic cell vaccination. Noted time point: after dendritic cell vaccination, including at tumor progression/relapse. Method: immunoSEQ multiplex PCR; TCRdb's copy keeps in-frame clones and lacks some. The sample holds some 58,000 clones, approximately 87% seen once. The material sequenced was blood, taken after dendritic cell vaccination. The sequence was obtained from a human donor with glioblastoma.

The CDR3 sequence: CASSLFTNNEQFF. The CDR3 DNA is TGTGCCAGCAGCCTATTCACCAACAATGAGCAGTTCTTC. The V gene is TRBV11-3, the J gene TRBJ2-1; D not resolved. The CDR3 consists of 13 residues. With 5 bases removed from V and 5 bases from J, the gap between germline ends came to 10 bases. Germline-derived CDR1 and CDR2 are SGHNT and YENEEA.